The present T cell receptor beta chain was sequenced within a study of T cell changes during pregnancy in multiple sclerosis. The table came from immunoSEQ multiplex PCR; TCRdb's copy has only in-frame clones and leaves some out. The table has under 40,000 clones, about 92% seen once. Trimming pared 5 bases from V and 3 bases from J, leaving 20 bases between. Germline CDR1 SQVTM, CDR2 ANQGSEA. The CDR3 sequence is 15 residues long. The sequencing here drew on peripheral blood, taken in the third trimester of pregnancy. This receptor was obtained from a female donor in good health, enrolled as a control in a pregnancy study. The gene calls are TRBV29-1 and TRBJ2-7; possibly TRBD2 for D (6 bases). This CDR3 is CSVPDSGVGGYEQYF. The CDR3, as DNA: TGCAGCGTTCCCGACTCGGGGGTAGGCGGCTACGAGCAGTACTTC.